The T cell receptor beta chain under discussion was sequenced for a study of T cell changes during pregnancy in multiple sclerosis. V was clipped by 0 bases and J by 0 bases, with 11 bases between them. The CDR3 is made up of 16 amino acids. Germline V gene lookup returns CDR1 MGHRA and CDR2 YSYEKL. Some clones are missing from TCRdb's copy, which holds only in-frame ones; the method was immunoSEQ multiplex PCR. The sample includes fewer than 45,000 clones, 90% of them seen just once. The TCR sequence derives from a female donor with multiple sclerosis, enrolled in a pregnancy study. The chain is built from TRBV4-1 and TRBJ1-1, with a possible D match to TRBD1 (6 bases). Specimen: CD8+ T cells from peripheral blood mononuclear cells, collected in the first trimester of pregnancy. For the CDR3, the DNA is TGCGCCAGCAGCCAAGAAGCTAGGGGGTTGAACACTGAAGCTTTCTTT. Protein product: CASSQEARGLNTEAFF.